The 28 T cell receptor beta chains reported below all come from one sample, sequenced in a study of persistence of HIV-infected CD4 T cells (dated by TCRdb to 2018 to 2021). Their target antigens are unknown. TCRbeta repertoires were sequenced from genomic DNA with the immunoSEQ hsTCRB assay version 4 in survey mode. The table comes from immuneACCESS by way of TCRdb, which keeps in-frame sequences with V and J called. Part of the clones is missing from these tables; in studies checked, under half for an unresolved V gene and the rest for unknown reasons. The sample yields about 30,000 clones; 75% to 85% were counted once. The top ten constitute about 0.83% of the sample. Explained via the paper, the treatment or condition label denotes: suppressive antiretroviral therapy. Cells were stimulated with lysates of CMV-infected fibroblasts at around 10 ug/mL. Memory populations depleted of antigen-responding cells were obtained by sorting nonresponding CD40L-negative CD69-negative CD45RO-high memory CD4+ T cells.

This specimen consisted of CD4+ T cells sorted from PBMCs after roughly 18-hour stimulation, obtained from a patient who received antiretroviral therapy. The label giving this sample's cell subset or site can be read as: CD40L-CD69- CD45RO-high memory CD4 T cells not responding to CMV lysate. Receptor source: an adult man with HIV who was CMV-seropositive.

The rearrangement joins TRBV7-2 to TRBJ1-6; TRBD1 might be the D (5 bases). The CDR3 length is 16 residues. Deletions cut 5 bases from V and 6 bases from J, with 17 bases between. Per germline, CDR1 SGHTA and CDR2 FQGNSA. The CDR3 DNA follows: TGTGCCAGCAGCCTTTCGGAGCCGGGGGGTAATTCACCCCTCCACTTT. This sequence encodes CASSLSEPGGNSPLHF. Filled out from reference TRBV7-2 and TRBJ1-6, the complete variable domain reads GAGVSQSPSNKVTEKGKDVELRCDPISGHTALYWYRQSLGQGLEFLIYFQGNSAPDKSGLPSDRFSAERTGGSVSTLTIQRTQQEDSAVYLCASSLSEPGGNSPLHFGNGTRLTVT.

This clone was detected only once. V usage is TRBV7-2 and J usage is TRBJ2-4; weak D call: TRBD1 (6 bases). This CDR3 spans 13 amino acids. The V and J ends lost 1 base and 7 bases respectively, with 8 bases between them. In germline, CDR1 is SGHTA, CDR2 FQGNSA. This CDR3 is CASSLGQGNIQYF. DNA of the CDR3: TGTGCCAGCAGCTTAGGGCAGGGGAACATTCAGTACTTC.

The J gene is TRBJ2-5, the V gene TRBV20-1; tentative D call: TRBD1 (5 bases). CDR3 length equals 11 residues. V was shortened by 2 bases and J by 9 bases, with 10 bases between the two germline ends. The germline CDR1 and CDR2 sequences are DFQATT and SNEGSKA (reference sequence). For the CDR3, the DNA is TGCAGTGCTAGATATCAAGGGGCCCAGTACTTC. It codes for CSARYQGAQYF.

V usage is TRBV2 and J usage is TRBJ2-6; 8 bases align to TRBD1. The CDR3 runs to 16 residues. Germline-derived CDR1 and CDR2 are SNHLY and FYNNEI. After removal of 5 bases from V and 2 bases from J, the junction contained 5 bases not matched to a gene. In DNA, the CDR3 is TGTGCCAGCAGTCCTTGGACAGGGACTGGGGCCAACGTCCTGACTTTC. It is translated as CASSPWTGTGANVLTF.

CDR3 coding DNA: TGTGCCAGCAGCCCTACCTTAGCCAAAAACATTCAGTACTTC. Its translation: CASSPTLAKNIQYF. The V gene is TRBV14, the J gene TRBJ2-4; no reliable D call. V lost 4 bases to trimming and J lost 0 bases, with 7 bases between them. CDR1 and CDR2 from the germline V gene are SGHDN and FVKESK. CDR3 length: 14 residues.

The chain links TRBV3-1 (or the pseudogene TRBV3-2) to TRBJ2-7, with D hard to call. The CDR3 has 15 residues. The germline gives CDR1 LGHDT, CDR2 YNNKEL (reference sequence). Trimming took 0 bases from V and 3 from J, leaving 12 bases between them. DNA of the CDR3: TGTGCCAGCAGCCAAGACGGCGGCGGATTCTACGAGCAGTACTTC. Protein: CASSQDGGGFYEQYF.

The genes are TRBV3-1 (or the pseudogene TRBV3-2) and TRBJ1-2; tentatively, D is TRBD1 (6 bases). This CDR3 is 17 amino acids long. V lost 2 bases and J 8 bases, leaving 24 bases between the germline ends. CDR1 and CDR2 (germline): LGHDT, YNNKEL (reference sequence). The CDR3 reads CASSQRFRDKSQGGYTF. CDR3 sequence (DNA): TGTGCCAGCAGCCAAAGGTTCCGGGACAAAAGCCAGGGGGGCTACACCTTC.

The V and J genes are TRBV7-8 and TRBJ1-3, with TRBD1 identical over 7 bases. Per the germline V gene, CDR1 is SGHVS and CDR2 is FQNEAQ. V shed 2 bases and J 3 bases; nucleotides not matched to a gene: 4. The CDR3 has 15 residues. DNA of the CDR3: TGTGCCAGCAGCTTAAAGGGGGCTTTTGGAAACACCATATATTTT. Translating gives CASSLKGAFGNTIYF.

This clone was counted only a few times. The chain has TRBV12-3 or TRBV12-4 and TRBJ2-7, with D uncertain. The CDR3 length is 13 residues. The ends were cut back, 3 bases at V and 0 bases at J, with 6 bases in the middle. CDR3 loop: CASSFVSSYEQYF. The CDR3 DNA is TGTGCCAGCAGTTTTGTCAGCTCCTACGAGCAGTACTTC.

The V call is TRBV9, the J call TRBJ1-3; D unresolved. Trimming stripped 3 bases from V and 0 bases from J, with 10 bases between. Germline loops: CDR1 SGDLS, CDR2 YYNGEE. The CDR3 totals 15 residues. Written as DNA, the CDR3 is TGTGCCAGCAGCGCGAATTTAATCTCTGGAAACACCATATATTTT. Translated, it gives CASSANLISGNTIYF. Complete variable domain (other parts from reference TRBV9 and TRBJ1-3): DSGVTQTPKHLITATGQRVTLRCSPRSGDLSVYWYQQSLDQGLQFLIQYYNGEERAKGNILERFSAQQFPDLHSELNLSSLELGDSALYFCASSANLISGNTIYFGEGSWLTVV.

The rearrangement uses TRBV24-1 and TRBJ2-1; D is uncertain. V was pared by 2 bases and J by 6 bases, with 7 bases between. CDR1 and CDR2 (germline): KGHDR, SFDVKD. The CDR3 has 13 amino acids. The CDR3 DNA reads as TGTGCCACCAGTGATTACAAAAGCAATGAGCAGTTCTTC. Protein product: CATSDYKSNEQFF.

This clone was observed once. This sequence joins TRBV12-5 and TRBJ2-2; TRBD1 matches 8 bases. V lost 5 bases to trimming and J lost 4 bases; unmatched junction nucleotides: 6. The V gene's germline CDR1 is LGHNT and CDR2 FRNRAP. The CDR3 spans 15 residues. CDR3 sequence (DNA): TGTGCTAGTGGTAGGACAGGGCGAACCACCGGGGAGCTGTTTTTT. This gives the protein CASGRTGRTTGELFF.

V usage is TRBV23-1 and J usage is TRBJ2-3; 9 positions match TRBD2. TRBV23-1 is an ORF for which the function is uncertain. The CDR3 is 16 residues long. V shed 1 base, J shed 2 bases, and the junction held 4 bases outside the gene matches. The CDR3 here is CASSQCSGGHTDTQYF. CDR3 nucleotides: TGCGCCAGCAGTCAATGCAGCGGGGGGCACACAGATACGCAGTATTTT.

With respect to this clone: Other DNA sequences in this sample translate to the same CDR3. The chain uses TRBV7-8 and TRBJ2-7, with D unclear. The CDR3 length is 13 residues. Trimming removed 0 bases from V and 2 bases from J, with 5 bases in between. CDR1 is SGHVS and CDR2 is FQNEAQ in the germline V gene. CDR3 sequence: CASSLAGTYEQYF. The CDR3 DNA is TGTGCCAGCAGCTTAGCAGGGACCTACGAGCAGTACTTC. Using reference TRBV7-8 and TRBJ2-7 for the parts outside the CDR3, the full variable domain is GAGVSQSPRYKVAKRGQDVALRCDPISGHVSLFWYQQALGQGPEFLTYFQNEAQLDKSGLPSDRFFAERPEGSVSTLKIQRTQQEDSAVYLCASSLAGTYEQYFGPGTRLTVT.

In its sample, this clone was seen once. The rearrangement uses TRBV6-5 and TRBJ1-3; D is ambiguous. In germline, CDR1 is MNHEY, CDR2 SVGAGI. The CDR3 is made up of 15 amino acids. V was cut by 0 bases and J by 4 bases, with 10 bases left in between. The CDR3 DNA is TGTGCCAGCAGTTACTCGAATACAGCAGGAAACACCATATATTTT. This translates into CASSYSNTAGNTIYF.

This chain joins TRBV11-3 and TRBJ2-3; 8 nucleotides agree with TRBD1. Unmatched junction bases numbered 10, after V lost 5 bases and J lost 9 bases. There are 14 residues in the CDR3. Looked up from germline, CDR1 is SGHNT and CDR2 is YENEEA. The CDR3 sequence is CASSPGQGSITQYF. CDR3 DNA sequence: TGTGCCAGCAGCCCAGGACAGGGATCAATCACGCAGTATTTT.

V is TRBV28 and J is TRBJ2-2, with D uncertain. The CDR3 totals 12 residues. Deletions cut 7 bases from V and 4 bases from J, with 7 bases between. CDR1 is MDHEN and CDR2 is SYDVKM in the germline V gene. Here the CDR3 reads CASKTLTGELFF. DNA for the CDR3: TGTGCCAGCAAGACCCTCACCGGGGAGCTGTTTTTT.

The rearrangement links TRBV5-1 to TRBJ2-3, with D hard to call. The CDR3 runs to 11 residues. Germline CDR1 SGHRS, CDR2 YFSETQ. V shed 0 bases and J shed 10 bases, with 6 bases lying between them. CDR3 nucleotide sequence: TGCGCCAGCAGCTTGGGTCTAGCGCAGTATTTT. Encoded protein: CASSLGLAQYF. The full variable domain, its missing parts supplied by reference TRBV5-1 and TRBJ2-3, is KAGVTQTPRYLIKTRGQQVTLSCSPISGHRSVSWYQQTPGQGLQFLFEYFSETQRNKGNFPGRFSGRQFSNSRSEMNVSTLELGDSALYLCASSLGLAQYFGPGTRLTVL.

CDR3 in DNA: TGTGCCAGCAGCCAAGGGCAGCCTAATGAAAAACTGTTTTTT. Amino acid sequence: CASSQGQPNEKLFF. The gene calls are TRBV14 and TRBJ1-4, with D unresolved. Germline V gene sequence: CDR1 SGHDN, CDR2 FVKESK. The CDR3 has 14 residues. V was shortened by 1 base and J by 3 bases, with 6 bases between the two germline ends.

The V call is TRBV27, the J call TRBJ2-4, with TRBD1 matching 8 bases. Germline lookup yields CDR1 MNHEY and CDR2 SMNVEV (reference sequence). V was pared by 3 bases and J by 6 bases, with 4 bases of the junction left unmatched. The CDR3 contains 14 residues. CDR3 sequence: CASSFGQGLNIQYF. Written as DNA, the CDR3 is TGTGCCAGCAGTTTTGGACAGGGCCTAAACATTCAGTACTTC.

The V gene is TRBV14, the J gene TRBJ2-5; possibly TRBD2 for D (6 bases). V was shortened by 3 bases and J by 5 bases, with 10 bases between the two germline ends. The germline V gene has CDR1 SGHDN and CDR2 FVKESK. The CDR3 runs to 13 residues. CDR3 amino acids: CASSQGLRETQYF. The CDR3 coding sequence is TGTGCCAGCAGCCAGGGACTGAGGGAGACCCAGTACTTC. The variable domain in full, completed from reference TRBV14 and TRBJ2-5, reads EAGVTQFPSHSVIEKGQTVTLRCDPISGHDNLYWYRRVMGKEIKFLLHFVKESKQDESGMPNNRFLAERTGGTYSTLKVQPAELEDSGVYFCASSQGLRETQYFGPGTRLLVL.

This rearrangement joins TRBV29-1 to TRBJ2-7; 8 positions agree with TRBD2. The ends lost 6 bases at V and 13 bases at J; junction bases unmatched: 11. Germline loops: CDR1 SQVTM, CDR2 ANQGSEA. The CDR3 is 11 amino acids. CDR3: CSVALAGSRYF. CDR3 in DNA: TGCAGCGTCGCTTTAGCGGGGTCGCGTTACTTC.

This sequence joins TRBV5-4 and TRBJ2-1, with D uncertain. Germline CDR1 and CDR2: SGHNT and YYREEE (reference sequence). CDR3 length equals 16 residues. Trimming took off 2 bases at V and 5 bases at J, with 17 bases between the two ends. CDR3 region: CASSLSAGVGDNEQFF. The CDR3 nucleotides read TGTGCCAGCAGCTTATCAGCTGGGGTCGGCGACAATGAGCAGTTCTTC.

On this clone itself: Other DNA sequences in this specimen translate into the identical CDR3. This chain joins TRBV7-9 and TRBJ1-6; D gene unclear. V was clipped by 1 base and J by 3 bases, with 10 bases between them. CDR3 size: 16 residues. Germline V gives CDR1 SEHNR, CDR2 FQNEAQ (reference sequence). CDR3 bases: TGTGCCAGCAGCTTAGGTCAAGGGTTCTATAATTCACCCCTCCACTTT. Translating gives CASSLGQGFYNSPLHF.

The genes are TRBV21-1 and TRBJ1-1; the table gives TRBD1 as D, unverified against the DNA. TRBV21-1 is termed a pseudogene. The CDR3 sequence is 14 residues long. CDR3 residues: CASSNHTTNTEAFF. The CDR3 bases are TGTGCCAGCAGCAACCATACAACAAACACTGAAGCTTTCTTT.

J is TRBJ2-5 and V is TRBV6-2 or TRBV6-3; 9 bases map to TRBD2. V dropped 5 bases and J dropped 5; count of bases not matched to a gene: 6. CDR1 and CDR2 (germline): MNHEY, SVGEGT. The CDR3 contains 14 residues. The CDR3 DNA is TGTGCCAGCAGTCGCGGGGGGGTTCACGAGACCCAGTACTTC. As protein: CASSRGGVHETQYF.

CDR3 sequence (DNA): TGTGCCAGCTCACCTGACATCTCTGGGGCCAACGTCCTGACTTTC. This sequence encodes CASSPDISGANVLTF. This chain joins TRBV18 and TRBJ2-6; D unresolved. Trimming stripped 3 bases from V and 0 bases from J, with 6 bases between. Germline assignment: CDR1 KGHSH and CDR2 LQKENI. The CDR3 is made up of 15 amino acids.

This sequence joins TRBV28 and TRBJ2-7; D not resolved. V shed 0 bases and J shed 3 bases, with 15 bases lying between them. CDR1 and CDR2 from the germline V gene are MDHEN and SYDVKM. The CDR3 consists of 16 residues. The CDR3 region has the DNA TGTGCCAGCAGTTTATGGACCGGGCAGGCGGACTACGAGCAGTACTTC. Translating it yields CASSLWTGQADYEQYF. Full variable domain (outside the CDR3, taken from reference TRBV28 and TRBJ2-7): DVKVTQSSRYLVKRTGEKVFLECVQDMDHENMFWYRQDPGLGLRLIYFSYDVKMKEKGDIPEGYSVSREKKERFSLILESASTNQTSMYLCASSLWTGQADYEQYFGPGTRLTVT.